This TCR beta chain was sequenced in a study of Graves' ophthalmopathy and Graves' hyperthyroidism. V lost 7 bases, J lost 6 bases, and 16 bases lay in between. This CDR3 region has 12 residues. Germline CDR1 SQVTM, CDR2 ANQGSEA. Broader study findings: Among expanded thyroid clonotypes above 0.001 frequency, most also occurred in blood. Classification of ophthalmopathy versus stable hyperthyroidism by a 13-signature model yielded 85% to 90% sensitivity and just under 83% specificity.

Using RNA transcripts, the TCR beta CDR3 regions were amplified. RT-PCR in the first round used HTBI primers; a second-round multiplex PCR followed. TCRdb reprocessed the multiplex PCR reads with MiXCR, giving one entry per CDR3 protein. The sample has about 1.1 million distinct CDR3 sequences; 35% to 40% are singletons. This clonotype was counted many times. No antigen is known for it. The material sequenced was peripheral blood or thyroid tissue (not recorded which). The chain carries TRBV29-1 and TRBJ2-7, with a weak D call TRBD2 (5 bases). The receptor was isolated from an adult man with Graves' hyperthyroidism. The CDR3, as DNA: TGCAGCGCCCTTACTAGAATAGGCGAGCAGTACTTC. Encoded protein: CSALTRIGEQYF.